A single sample is the source of the 25 T cell receptor beta chains below, sequenced in a study of blood T cells in healthy people across ages. Primers used in a second PCR of roughly 6 to 11 cycles were a sample-barcoded 5' primer and a J-beta primer mix. TCRdb reanalysed the 5' RACE reads using MiXCR and keeps one entry per CDR3 protein. There are 800,000 to 950,000 distinct CDR3 sequences in the sample; around 29% occur only once, and more than 8.5% lies in the top ten. This sample also appeared in a second study, on T cells of mothers and their children.

The specimen sequenced was blood. These receptor sequences come from a woman between 40 and 50 years old in good health.

Many counts were recorded for this clonotype. The chain links TRBV5-5 to TRBJ2-2; D may be TRBD2 (6 bases). V lost 6 bases to trimming and J lost 9 bases, with 21 bases between them. This CDR3 is built from 15 residues. Germline V gene data show CDR1 as SGHKS and CDR2 as YYEKEE (reference sequence). The DNA of the CDR3 is TGTGCCAGCAACCCAGCCCGGGACTCCCACCGGGAGCTGTTTTTT. This translates into CASNPARDSHRELFF.

V is TRBV9 and J is TRBJ2-5; D might be TRBD2 (6 bases). The germline V gene has CDR1 SGDLS and CDR2 YYNGEE. There are 14 residues in the CDR3. Trimming pared 2 bases from V and 2 bases from J, leaving 10 bases between. CDR3 residues: CASSVGSGQETQYF. The CDR3 DNA reads TGTGCCAGCAGCGTTGGGAGCGGGCAAGAGACCCAGTACTTC. The full variable domain, with the rest looked up from reference TRBV9 and TRBJ2-5, is DSGVTQTPKHLITATGQRVTLRCSPRSGDLSVYWYQQSLDQGLQFLIQYYNGEERAKGNILERFSAQQFPDLHSELNLSSLELGDSALYFCASSVGSGQETQYFGPGTRLLVL.

Concerning this clonotype: A much larger clonotype is one base distant, so this may be a read error. The V call is TRBV7-9, the J call TRBJ1-2; D gene uncertain. The CDR3 has 14 residues. V was clipped by 0 bases and J by 0 bases, with 5 bases between them. Germline CDR1 and CDR2: SEHNR and FQNEAQ (reference sequence). The CDR3 nucleotides are TGTGCCAGCAGCTTAGCGGCAGCTAACTATGGCTACACCTTC. Amino acids: CASSLAAANYGYTF.

This clonotype was counted at least ten times. V is TRBV5-1 and J is TRBJ2-5; D remains unclear. Trimming pared 0 bases from V and 8 bases from J, leaving 14 bases between. CDR1 is SGHRS and CDR2 is YFSETQ in the germline V gene. This CDR3 contains 14 residues. CDR3 nucleotides: TGCGCCAGCAGCTTGGACACGGCAGGTGGAACCCAGTACTTC. Translated, it gives CASSLDTAGGTQYF. The full variable domain, rest sourced from reference TRBV5-1 and TRBJ2-5, is KAGVTQTPRYLIKTRGQQVTLSCSPISGHRSVSWYQQTPGQGLQFLFEYFSETQRNKGNFPGRFSGRQFSNSRSEMNVSTLELGDSALYLCASSLDTAGGTQYFGPGTRLLVL.

The rearrangement uses TRBV7-6 and TRBJ2-4; D is ambiguous. The length of the CDR3 is 12 residues. V was cut by 4 bases and J by 13 bases, with 14 bases left in between. Germline V gives CDR1 SGHVS, CDR2 FNYEAQ. CDR3 region: CASSCPSGDQYF. CDR3 nucleotides: TGTGCCAGCAGCTGTCCTTCTGGAGACCAGTACTTC.

This clonotype showed up many times. V gene TRBV5-1 combines with J gene TRBJ2-7, with 8 bases fitting TRBD1. J was trimmed by 4 bases and V by 5 bases; bases with no gene match: 8. Germline-derived CDR1 and CDR2 are SGHRS and YFSETQ. CDR3 length: 14 residues. CDR3 residues: CASRRNQGAYEQYF. CDR3 DNA: TGCGCCAGCAGGAGGAACCAGGGGGCTTACGAGCAGTACTTC.

This clonotype was detected only a few times. The chain has TRBV7-6 and TRBJ2-5, with D possibly being TRBD2 (6 bases). Trimming pared 5 bases from V and 5 bases from J, leaving 15 bases between. Per germline, CDR1 SGHVS and CDR2 FNYEAQ. The CDR3 length is 14 residues. The CDR3 sequence is CASSRGGSIETQYF. CDR3 DNA sequence: TGTGCCAGCAGCCGAGGAGGGAGTATTGAGACCCAGTACTTC.

CDR3 sequence reads: CATSDQGTGGVYNEQFF. CDR3 nucleotides: TGTGCCACCAGTGATCAAGGGACAGGGGGCGTCTACAATGAGCAGTTCTTC. The chain combines TRBV24-1 with TRBJ2-1, with 12 bases that match TRBD1. Germline V gene data show CDR1 as KGHDR and CDR2 as SFDVKD. The CDR3 has 17 amino acids. V lost 3 bases, J lost 3 bases, and 5 bases stayed unmatched.

Regarding this clonotype: An end of the junction differs from the germline gene, which may be a read error. The rearrangement uses TRBV6-1 and TRBJ2-1; either TRBD1 or TRBD2 may fit D (5 bases each). CDR3 length: 16 residues. Germline V gene lookup returns CDR1 MNHNS and CDR2 SASEGT. Here the CDR3 DNA reads TGTACCAGCAGTGAAGCGCCCGGGTACGGGGACGATGAGCAGTTCTTC. Protein product: CTSSEAPGYGDDEQFF.

In regard to this clonotype: One end of the junction varies from germline; a read error may be responsible. This chain uses TRBV7-9 with TRBJ2-1, with D unresolved. CDR3 length: 12 residues. Germline values: CDR1 SEHNR, CDR2 FQNEAQ (reference sequence). This chain's CDR3 is CAGSLGTNEQFF. The CDR3 nucleotides are TGTGCCGGCAGCTTAGGTACAAATGAGCAGTTCTTC.

The chain carries TRBV2 and TRBJ1-5; D is perhaps TRBD1 (6 bases). From germline, CDR1 is SNHLY and CDR2 FYNNEI. The germline V and J ends were trimmed by 5 bases and 4 bases, with 9 bases remaining between them. The CDR3 is made up of 13 amino acids. CDR3 amino acids: CASSTGMNQPQHF. CDR3 DNA sequence: TGTGCCAGCAGTACAGGGATGAATCAGCCCCAGCATTTT.

V usage is TRBV28 and J usage is TRBJ2-7; weak D call: TRBD1 (6 bases). V lost 4 bases and J lost 0, with 13 bases in between. The length of the CDR3 is 15 residues. Per germline, CDR1 MDHEN and CDR2 SYDVKM. As DNA, the CDR3 is TGTGCCAGCAGTTCGCCCCCACAGGGCTCCTACGAGCAGTACTTC. Encoded protein: CASSSPPQGSYEQYF.

This clonotype has more than one count but fewer than ten. J is TRBJ2-5 and V is TRBV7-6; TRBD2 matches at 10 bases. The CDR3 is 17 residues long. Germline V gene lookup returns CDR1 SGHVS and CDR2 FNYEAQ. The trim removed 1 base at V and 1 base at J, leaving 6 bases unmatched. The CDR3 DNA sequence: TGTGCCAGCAGCTTAGTACCTAGCGGGGGCCCCCAAGAGACCCAGTACTTC. Residues: CASSLVPSGGPQETQYF.

The J gene is TRBJ1-2, the V gene TRBV12-3 or TRBV12-4; D may be TRBD1 (6 bases). Trimming stripped 6 bases from V and 4 bases from J, with 15 bases between. The CDR3 loop spans 14 amino acids. Here the CDR3 reads CASRGDIAGYGYTF. The CDR3 DNA is TGTGCCAGCAGGGGGGACATTGCGGGCTATGGCTACACCTTC.

This clonotype occurred a few times. This chain links TRBV20-1 with TRBJ2-5; TRBD2 is a possible D gene (6 bases). Germline V lookup: CDR1 DFQATT, CDR2 SNEGSKA (reference sequence). CDR3 length: 15 amino acids. Trimming took 5 bases from V and 1 from J, leaving 17 bases between them. The CDR3 DNA is TGCAGTGCTCCAAGCCCGGCGGGGCTCCAAGAGACCCAGTACTTC. It encodes CSAPSPAGLQETQYF.

V is TRBV27 and J is TRBJ1-1; D gene unclear. Trimming stripped 5 bases from V and 5 bases from J, with 15 bases between. Germline V gene data show CDR1 as MNHEY and CDR2 as SMNVEV (reference sequence). The CDR3 consists of 14 residues. The CDR3 loop is CASSPGRERTEAFF. The CDR3 DNA is TGTGCCAGCAGTCCCGGGAGGGAGAGGACTGAAGCTTTCTTT.

A word on this clonotype: Its ends do not fully match the called genes, so a read error is possible. The rearrangement uses TRBV5-1 and TRBJ1-2; unclear D gene. Germline V gene lookup returns CDR1 SGHRS and CDR2 YFSETQ. This CDR3 spans 12 amino acids. The CDR3 region has the DNA TGTGCCAGCAGCTTAGACTTCTATGGCTACACCTTC. Encoded protein: CASSLDFYGYTF.

This clonotype was seen only a few times. The chain couples TRBV12-3 or TRBV12-4 to TRBJ2-2; D gene ambiguous. This CDR3 region has 15 residues. Trimming pared 3 bases from V and 1 base from J, leaving 9 bases between. CDR3 sequence (DNA): TGTGCCAGCAGTTTTAGGACGAAGAACACCGGGGAGCTGTTTTTT. Residues: CASSFRTKNTGELFF.

This chain uses TRBV27 with TRBJ2-7; perhaps D is TRBD1 or TRBD2 (5 bases each). In germline, CDR1 is MNHEY, CDR2 SMNVEV (reference sequence). The CDR3 contains 15 residues. V was clipped by 2 bases and J by 1 base, with 12 bases between them. The CDR3 sequence is CASSLKGRGSYEQYF. Written as DNA, the CDR3 is TGTGCCAGCAGTTTAAAGGGGAGAGGGTCCTACGAGCAGTACTTC.

This clonotype was counted many times. The V and J genes are TRBV20-1 and TRBJ2-1; 14 bases align to TRBD2. V was clipped by 0 bases and J by 10 bases; unmatched bases: 5. CDR1 and CDR2 from the germline V gene are DFQATT and SNEGSKA (reference sequence). The length of the CDR3 is 15 residues. The CDR3 DNA is TGCAGTGCTAGAGACGGGACTAGCGGGGGAGCCGAGCAGTTCTTC. Its translation is CSARDGTSGGAEQFF.

The chain couples TRBV6-6 to TRBJ2-7, with D uncertain. Germline CDR1 reads MNHNY; CDR2 reads SVGAGI (reference sequence). CDR3 length: 13 residues. The V gene lost 2 bases and the J gene lost 7 bases, with 12 bases spanning the gap. The CDR3 DNA is TGTGCCAGCAGTTACGAAGTAGCCAGGGAGCAGTACTTC. Amino acids: CASSYEVAREQYF.

This sequence joins TRBV28 and TRBJ2-7; the D gene is possibly TRBD2 (5 bases). This CDR3 is 11 amino acids long. CDR1 MDHEN and CDR2 SYDVKM come from the germline V gene. V shed 5 bases and J shed 9 bases, with 11 bases lying between them. The CDR3 loop is CASSTSSGQYF. The CDR3, as DNA: TGTGCCAGCAGTACAAGCAGCGGGCAGTACTTC.

This clonotype was counted a few times. The chain employs TRBV27 and TRBJ2-3, with D possibly matching TRBD1 (7 bases). Germline CDR1 reads MNHEY; CDR2 reads SMNVEV (reference sequence). The CDR3 runs 18 residues. The germline V and J ends were trimmed by 5 bases and 0 bases, with 21 bases remaining between them. The DNA of the CDR3 is TGTGCCAGCAGTCTGGGGGGACAGAGAATTCCTAGCACAGATACGCAGTATTTT. Translation gives CASSLGGQRIPSTDTQYF.

The J gene is TRBJ1-5, the V gene TRBV20-1; no reliable D call. The V gene lost 3 bases and the J gene lost 3 bases, with 12 bases spanning the gap. Germline CDR1 DFQATT, CDR2 SNEGSKA (reference sequence). CDR3 length: 14 amino acids. The CDR3 is CSASSRPFNQPQHF. CDR3 in DNA: TGCAGTGCTAGTTCCAGGCCCTTCAATCAGCCCCAGCATTTT.

There are a few counts of this clonotype. The J gene is TRBJ1-2, the V gene TRBV6-5; a weak D match, TRBD1 (6 bases). The CDR3 has 15 amino acids. Germline loops: CDR1 MNHEY, CDR2 SVGAGI. V lost 5 bases and J lost 4, with 17 bases in between. The CDR3 coding sequence is TGTGCCAGCAGTCGTACAGGGACCAACGTCTATGGCTACACCTTC. It specifies CASSRTGTNVYGYTF.